The next 4 T cell receptor beta chains were all read from a single sample in a study of blood T cells in healthy people across ages. Alongside a J-beta primer mix, a sample-barcoded 5' primer served in a second PCR lasting about 7 to 12 cycles. One entry per CDR3 protein results from TCRdb running MiXCR on the 5' RACE reads. Of more than 700,000 distinct CDR3 sequences listed, about 55% are singletons. Sequenced: blood. All receptors derive from a man of 80 years or more in good health.

This clonotype was seen a single time. V usage is TRBV11-2 and J usage is TRBJ2-7, with D unresolved. The V and J ends lost 4 bases and 0 bases respectively, with 10 bases between them. This CDR3 is built from 14 residues. Germline-derived CDR1 and CDR2 are SGHAT and FQNNGV. CDR3 in amino acids: CASSSLRSSYEQYF. The CDR3 region has the DNA TGTGCCAGCAGCTCCCTTCGGAGCTCCTACGAGCAGTACTTC. Full variable domain (outside the CDR3, taken from reference TRBV11-2 and TRBJ2-7): EAGVAQSPRYKIIEKRQSVAFWCNPISGHATLYWYQQILGQGPKLLIQFQNNGVVDDSQLPKDRFSAERLKGVDSTLKIQPAKLEDSAVYLCASSSLRSSYEQYFGPGTRLTVT.

The V and J genes are TRBV3-1 and TRBJ1-5, with D maybe TRBD1 (5 bases). The CDR3 sequence is 13 residues long. Deletions cut 4 bases from V and 7 bases from J, with 11 bases between. Germline CDR1 and CDR2: LGHDT and YNNKEL (reference sequence). The CDR3 is CASSPQGIQPQHF. CDR3 DNA: TGTGCCAGCAGCCCCCAGGGTATCCAGCCCCAGCATTTT.

There are a few counts of this clonotype. The genes are TRBV5-1 and TRBJ2-5; 8 nucleotides match TRBD2. V was pared by 4 bases and J by 4 bases, with 9 bases of the junction left unmatched. The CDR3 extends over 15 amino acids. Germline values: CDR1 SGHRS, CDR2 YFSETQ. The CDR3 reads CASSAGGGIGETQYF. CDR3 coding DNA: TGCGCCAGCAGCGCGGGAGGCGGGATCGGAGAGACCCAGTACTTC.

The rearrangement uses TRBV20-1 and TRBJ2-1, with TRBD2 identical over 7 bases. The J segment lost 0 bases and the V segment lost 6 bases, leaving 2 bases of the junction unmatched. The CDR3 sequence is 13 residues long. Germline loops: CDR1 DFQATT, CDR2 SNEGSKA (reference sequence). This CDR3 reads CSAERGSYNEQFF. The DNA for the CDR3 is TGCAGTGCCGAGCGGGGCTCCTACAATGAGCAGTTCTTC.